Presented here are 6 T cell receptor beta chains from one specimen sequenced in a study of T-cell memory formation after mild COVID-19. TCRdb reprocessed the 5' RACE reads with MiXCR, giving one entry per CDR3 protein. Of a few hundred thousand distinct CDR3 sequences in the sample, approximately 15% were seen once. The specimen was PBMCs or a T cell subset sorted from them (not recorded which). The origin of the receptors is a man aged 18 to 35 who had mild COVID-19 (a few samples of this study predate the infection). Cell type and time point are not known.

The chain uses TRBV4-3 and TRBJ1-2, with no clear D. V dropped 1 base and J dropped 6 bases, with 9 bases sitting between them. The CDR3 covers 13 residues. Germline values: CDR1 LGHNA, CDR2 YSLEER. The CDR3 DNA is TGCGCCAGCAGCCAAGCCGGGCGCCATGGCTACACCTTC. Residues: CASSQAGRHGYTF.

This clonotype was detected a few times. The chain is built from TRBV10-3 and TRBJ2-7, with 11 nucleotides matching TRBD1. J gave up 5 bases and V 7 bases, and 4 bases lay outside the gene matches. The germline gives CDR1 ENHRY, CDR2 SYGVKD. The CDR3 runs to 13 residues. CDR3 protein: CAITSGQGDEQYF. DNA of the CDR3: TGTGCCATCACCTCGGGACAGGGGGACGAGCAGTACTTC.

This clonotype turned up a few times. For the CDR3, the DNA is TGTGCCAGCAGTTTTGGGTTTGAGCAGTACGTC. Translating it yields CASSFGFEQYV. The chain carries TRBV12-3 or TRBV12-4 and TRBJ2-7; D uncertain. The V end was cut by 3 bases, the J end by 7 bases, with 7 bases between. CDR3 length: 11 residues.

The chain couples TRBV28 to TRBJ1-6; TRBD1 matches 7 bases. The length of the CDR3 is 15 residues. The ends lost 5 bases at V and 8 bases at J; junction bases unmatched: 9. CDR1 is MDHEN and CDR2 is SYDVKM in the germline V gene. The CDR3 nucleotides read TGTGCCAGCAGTCCGCTGGACAGGAGATATTCACCCCTCCACTTT. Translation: CASSPLDRRYSPLHF.

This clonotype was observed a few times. CDR3 DNA sequence: TGCGCCAGCAGCAGCCAAGGACAGGGTAATTCACCCCTCCACTTT. It codes for CASSSQGQGNSPLHF. This chain links TRBV5-1 with TRBJ1-6; 8 bases match TRBD1. The V gene end was trimmed by 4 bases and the J gene end by 6 bases; junction bases not matched to a gene: 6. Per the germline V gene, CDR1 is SGHRS and CDR2 is YFSETQ. CDR3 length equals 15 residues. Together with reference TRBV5-1 and TRBJ1-6, the CDR3 gives the full variable domain: KAGVTQTPRYLIKTRGQQVTLSCSPISGHRSVSWYQQTPGQGLQFLFEYFSETQRNKGNFPGRFSGRQFSNSRSEMNVSTLELGDSALYLCASSSQGQGNSPLHFGNGTRLTVT.

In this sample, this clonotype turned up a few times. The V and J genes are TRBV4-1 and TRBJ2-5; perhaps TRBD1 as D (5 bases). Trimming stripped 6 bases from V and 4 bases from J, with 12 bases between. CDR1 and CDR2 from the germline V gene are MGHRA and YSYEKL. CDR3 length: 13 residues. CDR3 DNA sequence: TGCGCCAGCAGAGGAGCAGGGCCAGAGACCCAGTACTTC. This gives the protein CASRGAGPETQYF.